These 3 T cell receptor beta chains came from one sample sequenced in a study of regulatory and conventional T cells in RAG deficiency. Libraries were prepared by immunoSEQ multiplex PCR; TCRdb keeps only in-frame clonotypes and omits some of them. The data show 25,000 to 35,000 clones, around 90% seen once. The same sample was also used in a study of regulatory T cells. That report adds: The primer mix had 52 TRBV and 13 TRBJ primers.

The sequenced sample consisted of CD8+ T cells sorted from blood. The receptors were gathered from a human donor in good health.

The chain links TRBV10-1 to TRBJ2-1; unclear D gene. Trimming took 3 bases from V and 6 from J, leaving 12 bases between them. The CDR3 has 14 residues. Germline-derived CDR1 and CDR2 are WNHNN and SYGVQD (reference sequence). The CDR3 reads CASSEYGDSNEQFF. CDR3 nucleotide sequence: TGCGCCAGCAGTGAATACGGCGATTCCAATGAGCAGTTCTTC.

The chain employs TRBV27 and TRBJ2-1, with TRBD1 matching over 9 bases. The CDR3 has 15 amino acids. Germline values: CDR1 MNHEY, CDR2 SMNVEV (reference sequence). J lost 4 bases, V lost 5 bases, and 6 bases had no gene match. For the CDR3, the DNA is TGTGCCAGCAGTCCCACGGGACAGGGTTACAATGAGCAGTTCTTC. Amino acids: CASSPTGQGYNEQFF.

The chain employs TRBV11-2 and TRBJ2-1, with 8 nucleotides matching TRBD2. The CDR3 covers 15 residues. Germline V lookup: CDR1 SGHAT, CDR2 FQNNGV. J gave up 9 bases and V 5 bases, and 12 bases lay outside the gene matches. CDR3 region: CASSEAGVEYVEQFF. The CDR3, as DNA: TGTGCCAGCAGCGAAGCGGGGGTGGAATATGTTGAGCAGTTCTTC.